The TCR beta chain described here comes from a study of T cell repertoires in cytomegalovirus infection. Background on the study: Indications came from public TCR beta signatures; they pointed to CMV infection and to a matching HLA type. Points from the study as a whole: Cumulative frequency (of public TCR beta family members) identified carriers of CMV plus the relevant HLA. Clonotypes of TCR beta that were HLA-C-restricted and CMV-specific dominated the ex vivo response.

TCRdb redid the calling of the reads with MiXCR, one entry per CDR3 protein. The repertoire consists of about 490,000 distinct CDR3 sequences, with approximately 15% occurring once and the leading ten covering approximately 24%. This clonotype occurred a few times. The target antigen is unknown. The CDR3 is 16 amino acids. V was trimmed by 4 bases and J by 4 bases, leaving 18 bases between them. Germline V gives CDR1 MGHRA, CDR2 YSYEKL. The sequenced sample was CD8+ T cells from PBMCs. This chain joins TRBV4-1 and TRBJ2-3, with D possibly TRBD1 on 6 matching bases. The receptor was derived from a human donor in good health (CMV status not recorded). Some clones in this sample may be carry-over from other donors' samples. CDR3 DNA sequence: TGCGCCAGCAGCCTGCGAACAGGGACCAGTGCAGATACGCAGTATTTT. As protein: CASSLRTGTSADTQYF.